Presented here are 20 T cell receptor beta chains from one specimen sequenced in a study of cytomegalovirus exposure and HLA in healthy donors. The PCR ran on 60 Vbeta and 13 Jbeta primers. Produced via immunoSEQ multiplex PCR; TCRdb's table is partial and in-frame only. Of about 150,000 clones listed, around 77% were seen once; the top ten hold around 1.5%. The specimen sequenced was PBMCs. These receptors all come from a man in his forties in good health and CMV-seronegative.

The rearrangement joins TRBV10-3 to TRBJ2-4; tentative D call: TRBD1 (6 bases). The germline gives CDR1 ENHRY, CDR2 SYGVKD. V was shortened by 7 bases and J by 0 bases, with 16 bases between the two germline ends. The CDR3 is made up of 16 amino acids. CDR3 sequence reads: CAIIKTGNIAKNIQYF. CDR3 nucleotide sequence: TGTGCCATCATTAAGACAGGTAATATAGCCAAAAACATTCAGTACTTC.

The rearrangement joins TRBV5-1 to TRBJ1-2; D gene uncertain. The CDR3 is 16 amino acids. In germline, CDR1 is SGHRS, CDR2 YFSETQ. V shed 4 bases and J shed 3 bases, with 19 bases lying between them. The chain's CDR3 is CASSTLVAGPDYGYTF. The CDR3 region has the DNA TGCGCCAGCAGCACCCTCGTGGCAGGCCCTGACTATGGCTACACCTTC.

V usage is TRBV5-6 and J usage is TRBJ2-3; D perhaps matches TRBD2 (6 bases). The germline V gene encodes CDR1 SGHDT and CDR2 YYEEEE. There are 13 residues in the CDR3. Trimming shortened V by 6 bases and J by 3 bases, and 11 bases separated the two germline ends. CDR3 sequence (DNA): TGTGCCAGCACGGGGAGGTTTACAGATACGCAGTATTTT. It translates to CASTGRFTDTQYF.

This rearrangement joins TRBV6-1 to TRBJ1-4, with D tentatively TRBD1 (6 bases). This CDR3 region has 14 residues. V gave up 4 bases and J gave up 7 bases, with 13 bases separating them. Germline V gene sequence: CDR1 MNHNS, CDR2 SASEGT. The CDR3 DNA sequence: TGTGCCAGCAGTGCCGGGGGGCTGGGTGAAAAACTGTTTTTT. Its protein product is CASSAGGLGEKLFF.

The V and J genes are TRBV29-1 and TRBJ2-3; TRBD2 aligns across 10 bases. Germline lookup yields CDR1 SQVTM and CDR2 ANQGSEA. V lost 1 base and J lost 5; bases outside the gene matches: 3. The CDR3 has 14 residues. DNA of the CDR3: TGCAGCGTTGAAGGGACTAGCGGTATAGATACGCAGTATTTT. This encodes CSVEGTSGIDTQYF.

The gene calls are TRBV18 and TRBJ2-6, with 7 bases that match TRBD2. With 5 bases clipped from V and 4 bases from J, the junction kept 8 bases outside the gene matches. The CDR3 runs to 16 residues. Germline V gene lookup returns CDR1 KGHSH and CDR2 LQKENI. CDR3 DNA sequence: TGTGCCAGCTCAGTTTCGGGGGGATCGGGGGCCAACGTCCTGACTTTC. Translated, it gives CASSVSGGSGANVLTF.

The genes are TRBV23-1 and TRBJ2-3; maybe TRBD1 (6 bases). TRBV23-1 belongs to the ORF category, with a function that is uncertain. This CDR3 region has 17 residues. Deletions cut 6 bases from V and 2 bases from J, with 21 bases between. CDR3 protein: CASRRSGTPEFTDTQYF. The CDR3 coding sequence is TGCGCCAGCAGACGGTCCGGGACACCGGAGTTCACAGATACGCAGTATTTT.

V is TRBV30 and J is TRBJ2-3, with 7 bases identical to TRBD2. The CDR3 spans 16 residues. V lost 3 bases, J lost 1 base, and 10 bases stayed unmatched. Germline V lookup: CDR1 GTSNPN, CDR2 SVGIG (reference sequence). The DNA for the CDR3 is TGTGCCTGGAGCCCGGGGAGGGGATGGGGCACAGATACGCAGTATTTT. Amino acids: CAWSPGRGWGTDTQYF. Together with reference TRBV30 and TRBJ2-3, the CDR3 gives the full variable domain: SQTIHQWPATLVQPVGSPLSLECTVEGTSNPNLYWYRQAAGRGLQLLFYSVGIGQISSEVPQNLSASRPQDRQFILSSKKLLLSDSGFYLCAWSPGRGWGTDTQYFGPGTRLTVL.

The CDR3 reads CASSQKGNSSNQPQHF. Written as DNA, the CDR3 is TGTGCCAGCAGTCAAAAAGGCAACAGTAGCAATCAGCCCCAGCATTTT. This sequence joins TRBV5-6 and TRBJ1-5; no definite D call. The CDR3 has 16 residues. Germline CDR1 SGHDT, CDR2 YYEEEE. Trimming removed 5 bases at V and 0 bases at J, with 15 bases between.

This chain links TRBV9 with TRBJ2-6, with D tentatively TRBD1 (6 bases). Germline CDR1 and CDR2: SGDLS and YYNGEE. Trimming took 3 bases from V and 0 from J, leaving 16 bases between them. The CDR3 has 18 residues. Written as DNA, the CDR3 is TGTGCCAGCAGCGGGCAACAGGGAATTCACTCTGGGGCCAACGTCCTGACTTTC. Translated, it gives CASSGQQGIHSGANVLTF.

The gene calls are TRBV2 and TRBJ2-3; 8 bases line up with TRBD2. The CDR3 is 13 residues long. The junction had 4 bases not matched to a gene; V was cut back by 5 bases and J by 6 bases. CDR1 and CDR2 (germline): SNHLY, FYNNEI. CDR3 amino acids: CASSSTSEDTQYF. In nucleotides, the CDR3 is TGTGCCAGCAGTTCGACTAGCGAGGATACGCAGTATTTT.

This sequence joins TRBV5-1 and TRBJ2-2; 8 bases align to TRBD1. The CDR3 runs to 15 residues. Trimming at V came to 0 bases and at J to 6 bases, leaving 4 bases not matched to a gene. Germline loops: CDR1 SGHRS, CDR2 YFSETQ. The CDR3 sequence is CASSLAGGAPGELFF. The CDR3 DNA follows: TGCGCCAGCAGCTTGGCAGGGGGCGCCCCCGGGGAGCTGTTTTTT.

This clone occurred once. The chain uses TRBV9 and TRBJ2-7; a possible D gene is TRBD2 (6 bases). Trimming shortened V by 0 bases and J by 0 bases, and 10 bases separated the two germline ends. CDR3 length: 15 residues. Germline-derived CDR1 and CDR2 are SGDLS and YYNGEE. This CDR3 is CASSVGGRSSYEQYF. The CDR3 DNA reads as TGTGCCAGCAGCGTAGGAGGGAGGAGCTCCTACGAGCAGTACTTC.

CDR3 in DNA: TGTGCCAGCAGCTTATCCCATAGCGGGAGGTTATCCTACAATGAGCAGTTCTTC. It specifies CASSLSHSGRLSYNEQFF. The V gene is TRBV5-4, the J gene TRBJ2-1, with 10 nucleotides matching TRBD2. V dropped 2 bases and J dropped 1; count of bases not matched to a gene: 9. Germline values: CDR1 SGHNT, CDR2 YYREEE (reference sequence). CDR3 length: 18 residues. Full variable domain (outside the CDR3, taken from reference TRBV5-4 and TRBJ2-1): ETGVTQSPTHLIKTRGQQVTLRCSSQSGHNTVSWYQQALGQGPQFIFQYYREEENGRGNFPPRFSGLQFPNYSSELNVNALELDDSALYLCASSLSHSGRLSYNEQFFGPGTRLTVL.

The rearrangement links TRBV4-1 to TRBJ1-2; D is uncertain. V lost 4 bases and J lost 2, with 11 bases in between. From germline, CDR1 is MGHRA and CDR2 YSYEKL. The length of the CDR3 is 14 residues. The CDR3 loop reads CASSPWAGNYGYTF. The CDR3 bases are TGCGCCAGCAGCCCCTGGGCGGGGAACTATGGCTACACCTTC.

This clone was found once. This sequence joins TRBV9 and TRBJ2-7; weak D call: TRBD1 (6 bases). Germline-derived CDR1 and CDR2 are SGDLS and YYNGEE. This CDR3 comprises 15 residues. The V end was cut by 0 bases, the J end by 2 bases, with 12 bases between. DNA for the CDR3: TGTGCCAGCAGCGTAGCCGAGACAGGCACCTACGAGCAGTACTTC. It yields the protein CASSVAETGTYEQYF.

The rearrangement uses TRBV7-2 and TRBJ2-1; 8 bases agree with TRBD2. The CDR3 loop spans 17 amino acids. The trim removed 3 bases at V and 1 base at J, leaving 8 bases unmatched. CDR1 and CDR2 from the germline V gene are SGHTA and FQGNSA. CDR3 sequence reads: CASSLLQLAESYNEQFF. The CDR3 region has the DNA TGTGCCAGCAGCTTGCTGCAACTAGCGGAATCCTACAATGAGCAGTTCTTC.

The chain has TRBV28 and TRBJ2-3, with TRBD2 matching over 8 bases. The CDR3 covers 16 residues. Trimming cost V 7 bases and J 2 bases; bases outside gene matches: 11. From germline, CDR1 is MDHEN and CDR2 SYDVKM. CDR3 bases: TGTGCCAGCACTTGGGCGGGGGGAACCCCCACAGATACGCAGTATTTT. Translated: CASTWAGGTPTDTQYF.

The table lists this clone with a few counts. V gene TRBV9 combines with J gene TRBJ2-7, with D possibly TRBD2 on 5 matching bases. The germline V gene has CDR1 SGDLS and CDR2 YYNGEE. The CDR3 is 14 residues long. Trimming pared 0 bases from V and 5 bases from J, leaving 12 bases between. CDR3 loop: CASSVGGRTDEQYF. The CDR3 nucleotides read TGTGCCAGCAGCGTAGGAGGGAGAACGGACGAGCAGTACTTC.

The chain has TRBV19 and TRBJ1-1, with a tentative D call TRBD1 (5 bases). Trimming cost V 6 bases and J 1 base, with 18 bases left between them. In germline, CDR1 is LNHDA, CDR2 SQIVND (reference sequence). The CDR3 sequence is 16 residues long. The CDR3 DNA reads as TGTGCCAGTAGCTATTTAAGGGGAAATCGGAACACTGAAGCTTTCTTT. Translated, it gives CASSYLRGNRNTEAFF.